The clone carrying this T cell receptor beta chain was seen repeatedly, ten times or more. The data stem from a study of T cells in Graves' hyperthyroidism and ophthalmopathy. TCR beta CDR3 region amplification was performed from RNA transcripts. HTBI primers were employed in a first-round RT-PCR of the TCR CDR3. TCRdb redid the calling of the multiplex PCR reads with MiXCR, one entry per CDR3 protein. The repertoire holds about 590,000 distinct CDR3 sequences, with over 12% as singletons. The V and J ends lost 0 bases and 1 base, in that order; junction bases with no gene match: 5. Germline-derived CDR1 and CDR2 are MNHEY and SVGEGT. This CDR3 comprises 16 residues.

The clonotype originates from a woman aged 18-30 years with Graves' ophthalmopathy. Sequencing was performed on blood. J is TRBJ1-1 and V is TRBV6-2 or TRBV6-3; 7 bases are shared with TRBD1. Written as DNA, the CDR3 is TGTGCCAGCAGTTACTCTCAGGGACAGCCGAACACTGAAGCTTTCTTT. It codes for CASSYSQGQPNTEAFF.